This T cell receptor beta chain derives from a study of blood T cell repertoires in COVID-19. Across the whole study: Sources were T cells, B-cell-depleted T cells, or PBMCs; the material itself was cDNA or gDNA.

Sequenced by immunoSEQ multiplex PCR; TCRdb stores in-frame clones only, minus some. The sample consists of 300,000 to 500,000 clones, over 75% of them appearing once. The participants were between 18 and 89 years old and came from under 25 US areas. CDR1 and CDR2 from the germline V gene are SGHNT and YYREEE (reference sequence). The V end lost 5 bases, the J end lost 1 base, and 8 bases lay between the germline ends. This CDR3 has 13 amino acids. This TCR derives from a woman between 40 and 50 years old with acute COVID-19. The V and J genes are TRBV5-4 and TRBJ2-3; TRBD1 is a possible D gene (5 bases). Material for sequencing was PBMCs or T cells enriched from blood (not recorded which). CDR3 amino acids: CASSSRGTDTQYF. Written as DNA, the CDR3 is TGTGCCAGCAGTTCCAGGGGCACAGATACGCAGTATTTT.